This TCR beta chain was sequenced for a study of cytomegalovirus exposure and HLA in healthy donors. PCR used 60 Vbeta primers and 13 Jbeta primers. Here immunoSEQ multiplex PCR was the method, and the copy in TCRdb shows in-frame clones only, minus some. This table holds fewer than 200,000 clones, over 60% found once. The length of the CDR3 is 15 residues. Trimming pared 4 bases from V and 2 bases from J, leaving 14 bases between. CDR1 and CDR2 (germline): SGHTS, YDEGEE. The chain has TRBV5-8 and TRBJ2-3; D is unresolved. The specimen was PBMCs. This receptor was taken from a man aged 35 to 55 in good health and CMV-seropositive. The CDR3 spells CASSRRRGLTDTQYF. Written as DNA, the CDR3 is TGTGCCAGCAGCCGCCGCCGTGGCCTCACAGATACGCAGTATTTT.